The clone carrying this T cell receptor (beta chain) was detected ten times or more. The record originates from a study of regulatory T cells in long-lasting Graves disease. Across the study: Graves' patients (newly diagnosed) had been on antithyroid drugs under 3 months.

Libraries of TCR beta came from iRepertoire HTBI primers plus Arm-PCR of CDR3 regions. TCRdb processed the multiplex PCR reads anew with MiXCR; each CDR3 protein has one entry. The data contain under 400,000 distinct CDR3 sequences, approximately 15% of them singletons. This CDR3 comprises 19 residues. Deletions cut 9 bases from V and 4 bases from J, with 31 bases between. Per germline, CDR1 MNHNS and CDR2 SASEGT. This sample's time point: newly diagnosed GD, antithyroid drugs for less than 3 months. RNA from PBMCs was the source of the TCR library. Patients were from an endocrinology department in Xi'an, China. The same sample was also used in a study of T cells in Graves' hyperthyroidism and ophthalmopathy. From that paper: Clinical symptoms, serum thyroxine, TRAb, thyroid ultrasound and orbital computed tomography established diagnosis. The majority of expanded thyroid clonotypes above 0.001 also appeared in blood.

V and J are TRBV6-1 and TRBJ2-1; tentatively, D is TRBD2 (5 bases). The sequencing here drew on peripheral blood mononuclear cells (PBMCs), taken at new diagnosis, from a patient treated with antithyroid drugs. This TCR came from a man aged 40-55 years with Graves disease. CDR3 loop: CASLDFRQVGFRDYNEQFF. The CDR3, as DNA: TGTGCCAGTCTGGACTTCCGACAAGTGGGTTTTCGGGATTACAATGAGCAGTTCTTC.